The next 14 T cell receptor beta chains were all read from a single sample in a study of radiotherapy plus CTLA-4 blockade in lung cancer. Using immunoSEQ multiplex PCR, the repertoire was profiled, and TCRdb retains in-frame clones only, with some absent. Found here are under 90,000 clones, about 78% of them singletons; the top ten hold 11% to 15%. Here the sequenced sample was peripheral blood, taken from a patient treated with radiotherapy plus ipilimumab. Receptors originate from a human donor with non-small cell lung cancer that progressed on radiotherapy plus ipilimumab.

The chain couples TRBV9 to TRBJ1-4, with D unresolved. Germline values: CDR1 SGDLS, CDR2 YYNGEE. The CDR3 is made up of 13 amino acids. Trimming removed 6 bases from V and 8 bases from J, with 14 bases in between. CDR3 sequence reads: CASNSGSQEKLFF. CDR3 nucleotide sequence: TGTGCCAGCAACTCCGGGTCTCAGGAAAAACTGTTTTTT.

A few counts support this clone. This chain joins TRBV7-8 and TRBJ1-3, with a tentative D call TRBD1 (5 bases). This CDR3 has 16 amino acids. The germline CDR1 and CDR2 sequences are SGHVS and FQNEAQ. V was pared by 5 bases and J by 4 bases, with 18 bases between. CDR3: CASSLGAGYPGNTIYF. The CDR3 coding sequence is TGTGCCAGCAGCCTAGGGGCCGGATACCCAGGAAACACCATATATTTT.

V and J are TRBV5-1 and TRBJ2-3; 8 nucleotides match TRBD2. V dropped 0 bases and J dropped 2; count of bases not matched to a gene: 5. Germline CDR1 is SGHRS and CDR2 is YFSETQ. The CDR3 runs 16 residues. The CDR3 is CASSLAGGSFTDTQYF. CDR3 coding DNA: TGCGCCAGCAGCTTGGCGGGGGGGTCTTTCACAGATACGCAGTATTTT.

This chain joins TRBV7-9 and TRBJ1-2; possibly TRBD1 for D (6 bases). There are 19 residues in the CDR3. V was shortened by 5 bases and J by 1 base, with 26 bases between the two germline ends. CDR1 and CDR2 from the germline V gene are SEHNR and FQNEAQ (reference sequence). CDR3 coding DNA: TGTGCCAGCAGCCCTCAGGGGCACCAGTCTAACACTTTTAACTATGGCTACACCTTC. Encoded protein: CASSPQGHQSNTFNYGYTF.

This clone was detected only a few times. Germline is not matched at one junction end, which may reflect a read error. This sequence joins TRBV7-7 and TRBJ2-7; TRBD1 or TRBD2 may be the D gene (5 bases each). The CDR3 runs to 13 residues. Germline-derived CDR1 and CDR2 are SSHAT and FNYEAQ (reference sequence). DNA of the CDR3: TGTGCTAGCAGCTTAGGAGGTGAGGGGAAGCAGTACTTC. Translated, it gives CASSLGGEGKQYF.

The chain carries TRBV19 and TRBJ2-1, with 9 bases aligning to TRBD1. V lost 0 bases to trimming and J lost 6 bases; unmatched junction nucleotides: 3. Germline CDR1 is LNHDA and CDR2 is SQIVND (reference sequence). CDR3 length: 15 residues. CDR3: CASSIDGTGINEQFF. CDR3 DNA: TGTGCCAGTAGTATAGATGGGACAGGGATCAATGAGCAGTTCTTC. The full variable domain, with the rest looked up from reference TRBV19 and TRBJ2-1, is DGGITQSPKYLFRKEGQNVTLSCEQNLNHDAMYWYRQDPGQGLRLIYYSQIVNDFQKGDIAEGYSVSREKKESFPLTVTSAQKNPTAFYLCASSIDGTGINEQFFGPGTRLTVL.

V gene TRBV5-1 combines with J gene TRBJ2-7; tentatively, D is TRBD1 (6 bases). This CDR3 has 15 residues. Per the germline V gene, CDR1 is SGHRS and CDR2 is YFSETQ. Trimming removed 2 bases at V and 5 bases at J, with 17 bases between. DNA for the CDR3: TGCGCCAGCAGCTTAAGAACAGGGATCGGGAACGAGCAGTACTTC. This sequence encodes CASSLRTGIGNEQYF.

This clone was counted once. V usage is TRBV15 and J usage is TRBJ2-7; D is unresolved. V lost 0 bases to trimming and J lost 2 bases, with 8 bases between them. Germline loops: CDR1 LNHNV, CDR2 YYDKDF (reference sequence). The CDR3 contains 14 residues. CDR3 DNA sequence: TGTGCCACCAGCAGAGATGGTCTAACCTACGAGCAGTACTTC. Protein sequence: CATSRDGLTYEQYF. Full variable domain (remainder filled in from reference TRBV15 and TRBJ2-7): DAMVIQNPRYQVTQFGKPVTLSCSQTLNHNVMYWYQQKSSQAPKLLFHYYDKDFNNEADTPDNFQSRRPNTSFCFLDIRSPGLGDTAMYLCATSRDGLTYEQYFGPGTRLTVT.

CDR3 nucleotide sequence: TGTGCCAGCTCACCATTATCGATTCATGAGCAGTTCTTC. It specifies CASSPLSIHEQFF. The chain employs TRBV18 and TRBJ2-1; the D is unclear. CDR3 length equals 13 residues. Trimming shortened V by 2 bases and J by 8 bases, and 10 bases separated the two germline ends. The V gene's germline CDR1 is KGHSH and CDR2 LQKENI.

This chain connects TRBV27 to TRBJ1-1, with 7 positions matching TRBD1. Germline CDR1 reads MNHEY; CDR2 reads SMNVEV (reference sequence). Trimming removed 4 bases from V and 4 bases from J; junction bases left unmatched: 3. This CDR3 comprises 13 residues. Here the CDR3 DNA reads TGTGCCAGCAGTTACAGGGGAGGCACTGAAGCTTTCTTT. Amino acids: CASSYRGGTEAFF.

The V call is TRBV7-8, the J call TRBJ2-5; tentatively, D is TRBD1 or TRBD2 (5 bases each). Germline CDR1 reads SGHVS; CDR2 reads FQNEAQ. Trimming removed 1 base from V and 4 bases from J, with 13 bases in between. This CDR3 region has 15 residues. CDR3 sequence reads: CASSLGGSLTETQYF. As DNA, the CDR3 is TGTGCCAGCAGCTTAGGGGGGAGTTTAACAGAGACCCAGTACTTC.

V gene TRBV7-8 combines with J gene TRBJ1-2, with 7 positions matching TRBD1. CDR3 length equals 14 residues. V shed 5 bases, J shed 3 bases, and the junction held 6 bases outside the gene matches. Germline assignment: CDR1 SGHVS and CDR2 FQNEAQ. CDR3 sequence: CASSGHRGDYGYTF. The CDR3 nucleotides read TGTGCCAGCAGCGGGCACAGGGGTGACTATGGCTACACCTTC.

This clone has a single count. The chain carries TRBV7-3 and TRBJ2-7; 7 nucleotides agree with TRBD1. This CDR3 region has 13 residues. CDR1 and CDR2 (germline): SGHTA, FQGTGA. The ends lost 5 bases at V and 7 bases at J; junction bases unmatched: 8. Here the CDR3 reads CASSHTGVGEQYF. In nucleotides, the CDR3 is TGTGCCAGCAGCCATACAGGGGTGGGGGAGCAGTACTTC.

This chain links TRBV5-4 with TRBJ2-7; D is uncertain. This CDR3 has 15 amino acids. The V end was cut by 4 bases, the J end by 2 bases, with 16 bases between. CDR1 is SGHNT, CDR2 YYREEE, per germline (reference sequence). The CDR3 sequence: CASSPTAALTYEQYF. In nucleotides, the CDR3 is TGTGCCAGCAGCCCCACCGCCGCGCTTACCTACGAGCAGTACTTC.